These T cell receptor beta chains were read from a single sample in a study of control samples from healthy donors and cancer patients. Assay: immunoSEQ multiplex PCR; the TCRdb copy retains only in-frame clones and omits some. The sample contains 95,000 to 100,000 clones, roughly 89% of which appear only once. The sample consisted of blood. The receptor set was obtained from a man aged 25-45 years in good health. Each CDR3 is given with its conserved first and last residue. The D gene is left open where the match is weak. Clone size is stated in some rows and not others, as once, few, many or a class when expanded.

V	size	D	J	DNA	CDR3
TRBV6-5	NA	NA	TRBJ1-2	TGTGCCAGCAACCCGGGGCCGACTAACTATGGCTACACCTTC	CASNPGPTNYGYTF
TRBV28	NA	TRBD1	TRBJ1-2	TGTGCCAGCAGGGGACAGGGACTTCCGAACTATGGCTACACCTTC	CASRGQGLPNYGYTF
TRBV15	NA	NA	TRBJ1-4	TGTGCCACCAGCAGTCGCCGGTGGTTGAGTAATGAAAAACTGTTTTTT	CATSSRRWLSNEKLFF
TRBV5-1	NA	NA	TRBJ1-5	TGCGCCAGCAGCTTGGACAGTAATAGCAATCAGCCCCAGCATTTT	CASSLDSNSNQPQHF
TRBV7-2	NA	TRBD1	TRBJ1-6	TGTGCCAGCAGCTTAGAAGGCCAAGGGGGCTCACCCCTCCACTTT	CASSLEGQGGSPLHF
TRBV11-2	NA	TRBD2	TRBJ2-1	TGTGCCAGCAGCTTAGAACTAGCGGTCTACAATGAGCAGTTCTTC	CASSLELAVYNEQFF
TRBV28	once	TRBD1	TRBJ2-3	TGTGCCGGGAAGGGGGCGAGCGCAGATACGCAGTATTTT	CAGKGASADTQYF
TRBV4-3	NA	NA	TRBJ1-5	TGCGCCAGCAGCCCCATGTGGGAGTCCAATCAGCCCCAGCATTTT	CASSPMWESNQPQHF
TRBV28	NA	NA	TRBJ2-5	TGTGCCAGCAGTTTATCTATCCCTTCGTCGTGGTGGCGGGAGACCCAGTACTTC	CASSLSIPSSWWRETQYF
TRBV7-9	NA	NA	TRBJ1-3	TGTGCCAGCAGCTTAGGAGACAGGGGAAACACCATATATTTT	CASSLGDRGNTIYF
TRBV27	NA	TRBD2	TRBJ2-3	TGTGCCAGCAGTTTCGGGCTAGCGGGAGGGAAAAGCACAGATACGCAGTATTTT	CASSFGLAGGKSTDTQYF
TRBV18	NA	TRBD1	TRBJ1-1	TGTGCCAGCTCACCAGGGACAGGGGGCTTGATTGAAGCTTTCTTT	CASSPGTGGLIEAFF
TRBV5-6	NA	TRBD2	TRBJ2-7	TGTGCCAGCAGCCCCGGCCTAGCGGGAGGCCGCTACGAGCAGTACTTC	CASSPGLAGGRYEQYF
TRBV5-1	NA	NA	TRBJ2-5	TGCGCCAGCAGCTTGGGTGGGAGCCTACAAGAGACCCAGTACTTC	CASSLGGSLQETQYF
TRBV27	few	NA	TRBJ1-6	TGTGCCAGCACCCGGGCGAGGAATTCACCCCTCCACTTT	CASTRARNSPLHF
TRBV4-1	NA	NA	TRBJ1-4	TGCGCCAGCAGCCGCCTCTCGGGCGAAAAACTGTTTTTT	CASSRLSGEKLFF
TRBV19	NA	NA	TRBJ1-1	TGTGCCAGTAGTCCCCGGACGGGGAACACTGAAGCTTTCTTT	CASSPRTGNTEAFF
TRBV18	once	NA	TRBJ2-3	TGTGCCAGCTCACCATCCACAGATACGCAGTATTTT	CASSPSTDTQYF
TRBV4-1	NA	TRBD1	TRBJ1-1	TGCGCCAGCAGCCAGGTGACAGGGTGGACTGAAGCTTTCTTT	CASSQVTGWTEAFF
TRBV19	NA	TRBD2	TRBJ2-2	TGTGCCAGTAGAAAGACTAGCGGGTCGTTAACCGGGGAGCTGTTTTTT	CASRKTSGSLTGELFF
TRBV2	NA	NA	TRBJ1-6	TGTGCCAGCAGTGTTCGGGAGGCCTATAATTCACCCCTCCACTTT	CASSVREAYNSPLHF
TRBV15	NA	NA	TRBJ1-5	TGTGCCACCAGCAGAGATCTATTACAAACTAGCAATCAGCCCCAGCATTTT	CATSRDLLQTSNQPQHF
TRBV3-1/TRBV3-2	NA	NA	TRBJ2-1	TGTGCCAGCAGCCACCTCACAAACGGGGTCTTTCGGGTAAATGAGCAGTTCTTC	CASSHLTNGVFRVNEQFF
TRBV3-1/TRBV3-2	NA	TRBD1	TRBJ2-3	TGTGCCAGCAGCCATGCTAGGGGGCCCGCAGATACGCAGTATTTT	CASSHARGPADTQYF
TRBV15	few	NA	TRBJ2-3	TGTGCCACCAGCAGAGATTCTAGGAGCACAGATACGCAGTATTTT	CATSRDSRSTDTQYF
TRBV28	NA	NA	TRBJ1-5	TGTGCCAGCAGTGGGAGCGGACTAAGCAATCAGCCCCAGCATTTT	CASSGSGLSNQPQHF
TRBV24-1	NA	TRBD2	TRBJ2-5	TGTGCCACCAGTGGGGGGGGAGGGCCCCAAGAGACCCAGTACTTC	CATSGGGGPQETQYF
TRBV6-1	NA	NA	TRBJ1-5	TGTGCCAGCAGTGACGACAGATATAGCAATCAGCCCCAGCATTTT	CASSDDRYSNQPQHF
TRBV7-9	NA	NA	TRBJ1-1	TGTGCCAGCAGTCGGGACGGAGTGAACACTGAAGCTTTCTTT	CASSRDGVNTEAFF
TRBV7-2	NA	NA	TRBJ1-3	TGTGCCAGCAGCTTAAACGCACTGAGCTCTGGAAACACCATATATTTT	CASSLNALSSGNTIYF
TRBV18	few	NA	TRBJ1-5	TGTGCCAGCTCATTAAACAGGGCCCCATCAGGGGATCAGCCCCAGCATTTT	CASSLNRAPSGDQPQHF
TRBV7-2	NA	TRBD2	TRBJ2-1	TGTGCCAGCAGCGGCTCCGGGACTAGCTACAATGAGCAGTTCTTC	CASSGSGTSYNEQFF
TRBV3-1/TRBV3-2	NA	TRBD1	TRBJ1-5	TGTGCCAGCAGCTCTACCCAGGGGGCGTCCCTCACTCAGCCCCAGCATTTT	CASSSTQGASLTQPQHF
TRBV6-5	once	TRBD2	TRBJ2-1	TGTGCCACGAACTTAGCGGGAGGCTCATACAATGAGCAGTTCTTC	CATNLAGGSYNEQFF
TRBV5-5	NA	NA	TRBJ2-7	TGTGCCAGCAGCGCGGCGGGCCGGTCCGAGCAGTACTTC	CASSAAGRSEQYF
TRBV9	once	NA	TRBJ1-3	TGTGCCAGCAGCGAGGCCGGGAACGGAAACACCATATATTTT	CASSEAGNGNTIYF
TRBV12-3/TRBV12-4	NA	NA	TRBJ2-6	TGTGCCAGCGGGCCCGCTGGGGCCAACGTCCTGACTTTC	CASGPAGANVLTF
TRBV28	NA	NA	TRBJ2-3	TGTGCCAGCAGTTTTAGGGGAGGAAGGACAGATACGCAGTATTTT	CASSFRGGRTDTQYF
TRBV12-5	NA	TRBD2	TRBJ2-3	TGTGCTAGTGCCCCGGGACTAGCGGGATACACAGATACGCAGTATTTT	CASAPGLAGYTDTQYF
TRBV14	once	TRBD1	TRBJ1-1	TGTGCCAGCAGCGACCGGGACAGGGGGCCTTCCGATGAAGCTTTCTTT	CASSDRDRGPSDEAFF
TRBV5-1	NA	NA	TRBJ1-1	TGCGCCAGCAGGCATGGATATCTTGACCTCCTCAGGGTTGACACTGAAGCTTTCTTT	CASRHGYLDLLRVDTEAFF
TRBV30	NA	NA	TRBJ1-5	TGTGCCTGGGGCGCAGGGCGCCGGCAGCCCCAGCATTTT	CAWGAGRRQPQHF
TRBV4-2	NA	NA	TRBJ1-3	TGTGCCAGCAGCCAAGAGCCACGCTCTGGAAACACCATATATTTT	CASSQEPRSGNTIYF
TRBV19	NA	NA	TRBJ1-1	TGTGCCAGTAGTAACCGCCGACAGTTGGGGACTGAAGCTTTCTTT	CASSNRRQLGTEAFF
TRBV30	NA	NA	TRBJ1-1	TGTGCCTGGAGCAAACTCAAGAACACTGAAGCTTTCTTT	CAWSKLKNTEAFF
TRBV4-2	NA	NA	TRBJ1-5	TGTGCCAGCAGCCAAGTTGATCAGCCCCAGCATTTT	CASSQVDQPQHF
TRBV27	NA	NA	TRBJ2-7	TGTGCCAGCAGTTCACAGGGAAACACCTACGAGCAGTACTTC	CASSSQGNTYEQYF
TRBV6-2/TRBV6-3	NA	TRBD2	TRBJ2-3	TGTGCCAGCAGCCTTTGGACTAGCGGGAGGCGGGTCGATACGCAGTATTTT	CASSLWTSGRRVDTQYF
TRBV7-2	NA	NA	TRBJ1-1	TGTGCCAGCAGCAAGGGACAAATGAACACTGAAGCTTTCTTT	CASSKGQMNTEAFF
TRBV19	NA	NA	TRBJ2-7	TGTGCCAGTAGTATAACCCTAGGAGGTAGCGGCTACGAGCAGTACTTC	CASSITLGGSGYEQYF
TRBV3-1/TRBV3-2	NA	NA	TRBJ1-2	TGTGCCAGCAGCCGAAAAGGCTTAGGGTATGGCTACACCTTC	CASSRKGLGYGYTF
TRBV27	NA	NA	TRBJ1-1	TGTGCCAGCAGTTCCGGGATAAACACTGAAGCTTTCTTT	CASSSGINTEAFF
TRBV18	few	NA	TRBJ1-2	TGTGCCAGCTCACCACCTTCAACCCCCGACCTTTACTTC	CASSPPSTPDLYF
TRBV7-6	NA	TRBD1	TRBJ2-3	TGTGCCAGCAGCTTAGTGCCAGGGGGTAGGACAGATACGCAGTATTTT	CASSLVPGGRTDTQYF